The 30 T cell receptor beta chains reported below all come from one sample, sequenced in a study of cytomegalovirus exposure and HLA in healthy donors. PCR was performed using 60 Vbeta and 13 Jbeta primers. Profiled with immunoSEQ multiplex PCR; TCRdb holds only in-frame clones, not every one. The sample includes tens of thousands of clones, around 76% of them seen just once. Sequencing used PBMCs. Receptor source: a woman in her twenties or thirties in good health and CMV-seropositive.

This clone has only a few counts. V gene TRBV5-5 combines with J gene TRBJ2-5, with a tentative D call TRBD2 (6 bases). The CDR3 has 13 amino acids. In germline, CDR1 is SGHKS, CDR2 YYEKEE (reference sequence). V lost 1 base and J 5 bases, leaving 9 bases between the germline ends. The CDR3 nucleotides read TGTGCCAGCAGCTTGACGGGAGAGGAGACCCAGTACTTC. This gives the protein CASSLTGEETQYF.

The CDR3 DNA reads as TGTGCCTGGAGCCTAAGGGGCTCCTACGAGCAGTACTTC. This translates into CAWSLRGSYEQYF. V and J are TRBV30 and TRBJ2-7; D possibly corresponds to TRBD1 (5 bases). Germline CDR1 is GTSNPN and CDR2 is SVGIG (reference sequence). V was clipped by 3 bases and J by 0 bases, with 9 bases between them. The CDR3 spans 13 residues.

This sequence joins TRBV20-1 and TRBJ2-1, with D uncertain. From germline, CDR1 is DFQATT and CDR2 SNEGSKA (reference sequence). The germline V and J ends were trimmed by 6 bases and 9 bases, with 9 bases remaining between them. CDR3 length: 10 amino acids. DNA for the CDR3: TGCAGTGCGACACGGATTGAGCAGTTCTTC. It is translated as CSATRIEQFF.

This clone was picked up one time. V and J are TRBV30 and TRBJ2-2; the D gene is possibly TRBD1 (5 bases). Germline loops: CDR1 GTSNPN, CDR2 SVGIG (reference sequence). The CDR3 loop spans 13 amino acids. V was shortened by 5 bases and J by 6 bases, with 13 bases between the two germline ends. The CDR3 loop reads CAWSGIRAGELFF. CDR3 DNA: TGTGCCTGGTCAGGGATAAGGGCCGGGGAGCTGTTTTTT.

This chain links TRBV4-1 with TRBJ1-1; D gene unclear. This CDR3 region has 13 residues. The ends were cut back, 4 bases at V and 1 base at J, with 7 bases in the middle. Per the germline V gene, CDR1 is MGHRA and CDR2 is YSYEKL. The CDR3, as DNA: TGCGCCAGCAGCCCCCGGGAGAACACTGAAGCTTTCTTT. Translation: CASSPRENTEAFF.

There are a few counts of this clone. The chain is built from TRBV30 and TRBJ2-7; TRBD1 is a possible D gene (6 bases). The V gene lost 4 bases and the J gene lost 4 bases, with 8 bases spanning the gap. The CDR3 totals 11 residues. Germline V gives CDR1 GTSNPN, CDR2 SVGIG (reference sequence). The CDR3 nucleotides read TGTGCCTGGACTACAGGGTACGAGCAGTACTTC. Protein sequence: CAWTTGYEQYF.

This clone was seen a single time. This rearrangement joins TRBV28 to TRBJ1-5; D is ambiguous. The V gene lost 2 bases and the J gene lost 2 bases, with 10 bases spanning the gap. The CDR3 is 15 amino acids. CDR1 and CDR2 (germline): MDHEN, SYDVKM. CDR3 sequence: CASSLEVYGNQPQHF. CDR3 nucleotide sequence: TGTGCCAGCAGTTTAGAGGTTTATGGCAATCAGCCCCAGCATTTT.

CDR3 amino acids: CASSDSGWGQGKIEQFF. The DNA of the CDR3 is TGTGCCAGCAGTGACTCAGGTTGGGGACAGGGTAAGATTGAGCAGTTCTTC. V usage is TRBV6-4 and J usage is TRBJ2-1, with TRBD1 matching 9 bases. CDR1 MRHNA and CDR2 SNTAGT come from the germline V gene. Trimming took 0 bases from V and 9 from J; bases not matched to a gene: 12. The CDR3 contains 17 residues.

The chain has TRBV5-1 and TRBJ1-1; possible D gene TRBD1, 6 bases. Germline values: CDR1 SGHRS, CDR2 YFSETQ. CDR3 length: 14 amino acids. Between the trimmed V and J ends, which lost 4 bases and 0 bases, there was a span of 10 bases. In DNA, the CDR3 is TGCGCCAGCAGCCGGGACAATATGAACACTGAAGCTTTCTTT. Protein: CASSRDNMNTEAFF.

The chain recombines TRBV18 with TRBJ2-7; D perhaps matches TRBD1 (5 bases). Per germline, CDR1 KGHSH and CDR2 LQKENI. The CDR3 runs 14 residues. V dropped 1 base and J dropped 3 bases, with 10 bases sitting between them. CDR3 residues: CASSPLAGNYEQYF. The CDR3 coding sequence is TGTGCCAGCTCACCACTAGCAGGGAACTACGAGCAGTACTTC.

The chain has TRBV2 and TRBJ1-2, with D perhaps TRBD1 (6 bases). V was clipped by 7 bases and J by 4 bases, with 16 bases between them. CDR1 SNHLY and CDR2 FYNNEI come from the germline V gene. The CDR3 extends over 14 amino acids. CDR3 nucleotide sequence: TGTGCCAGCACGGAACAGGGAAGGGGCTATGGCTACACCTTC. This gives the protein CASTEQGRGYGYTF.

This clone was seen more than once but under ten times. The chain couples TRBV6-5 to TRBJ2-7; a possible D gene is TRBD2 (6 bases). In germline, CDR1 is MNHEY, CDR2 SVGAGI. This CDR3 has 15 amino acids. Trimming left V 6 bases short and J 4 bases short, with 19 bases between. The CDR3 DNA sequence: TGTGCCAGCAGCCCGCTGGGGACTTCCACTTACGAGCAGTACTTC. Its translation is CASSPLGTSTYEQYF.

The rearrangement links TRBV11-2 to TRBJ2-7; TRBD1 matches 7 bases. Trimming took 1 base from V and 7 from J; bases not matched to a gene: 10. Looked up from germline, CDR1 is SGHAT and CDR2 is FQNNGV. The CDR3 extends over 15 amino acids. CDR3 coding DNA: TGTGCCAGCAGCTTAGGGACAGGACTGTCGGGTGAGCAGTACTTC. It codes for CASSLGTGLSGEQYF.

CDR3 in DNA: TGTGCCAGCAGTTACTCGGGGCAGGGGAATGGCTACACCTTC. Translated: CASSYSGQGNGYTF. V is TRBV6-6 and J is TRBJ1-2; maybe TRBD1 (6 bases). V lost 0 bases, J lost 6 bases, and 11 bases lay in between. CDR3 length: 14 amino acids. The germline V gene encodes CDR1 MNHNY and CDR2 SVGAGI (reference sequence).

The CDR3 DNA reads as TGTGCCAGCAGCGTCAGGTTCAATGAGCAGTTCTTC. This gives the protein CASSVRFNEQFF. The chain combines TRBV5-4 with TRBJ2-1; the D is unclear. The germline CDR1 and CDR2 sequences are SGHNT and YYREEE (reference sequence). CDR3 length: 12 residues. Trimming removed 4 bases at V and 6 bases at J, with 8 bases between.

The CDR3 loop reads CASSQRTGLAGAGRDTQYF. The CDR3 nucleotides read TGCGCCAGCAGCCAAAGGACGGGACTAGCGGGAGCAGGGAGGGATACGCAGTATTTT. The J gene is TRBJ2-3, the V gene TRBV4-3, with 14 bases fitting TRBD2. Germline CDR1 is LGHNA and CDR2 is YSLEER. Trimming removed 2 bases from V and 6 bases from J; junction bases left unmatched: 13. The CDR3 extends over 19 amino acids.

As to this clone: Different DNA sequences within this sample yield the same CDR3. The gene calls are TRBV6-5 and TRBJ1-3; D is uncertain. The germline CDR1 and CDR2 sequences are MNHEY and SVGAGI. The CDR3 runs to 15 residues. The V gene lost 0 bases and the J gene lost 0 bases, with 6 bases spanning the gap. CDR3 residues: CASSYSGSSGNTIYF. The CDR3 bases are TGTGCCAGCAGTTACTCGGGCAGCTCTGGAAACACCATATATTTT.

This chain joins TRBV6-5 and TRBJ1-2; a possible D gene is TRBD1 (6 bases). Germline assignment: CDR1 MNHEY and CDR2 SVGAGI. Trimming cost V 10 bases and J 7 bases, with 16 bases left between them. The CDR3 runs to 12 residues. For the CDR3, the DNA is TGTGCCACACAGACAGGCCAGCGTGGCTACACCTTC. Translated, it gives CATQTGQRGYTF.

This chain's CDR3 is CAISEGTGAPYEQYF. CDR3 nucleotide sequence: TGTGCCATCAGTGAGGGGACAGGGGCCCCCTACGAGCAGTACTTC. The J gene is TRBJ2-7, the V gene TRBV10-3, with 10 bases aligning to TRBD1. Germline V gene sequence: CDR1 ENHRY, CDR2 SYGVKD. This CDR3 spans 15 amino acids. Unmatched junction bases numbered 3, after V lost 2 bases and J lost 2 bases.

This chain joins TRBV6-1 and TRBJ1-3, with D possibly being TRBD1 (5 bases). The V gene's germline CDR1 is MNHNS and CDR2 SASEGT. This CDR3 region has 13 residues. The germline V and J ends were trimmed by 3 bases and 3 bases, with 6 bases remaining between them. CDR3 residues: CASSEGGGNTIYF. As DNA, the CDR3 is TGTGCCAGCAGTGAGGGGGGTGGAAACACCATATATTTT.

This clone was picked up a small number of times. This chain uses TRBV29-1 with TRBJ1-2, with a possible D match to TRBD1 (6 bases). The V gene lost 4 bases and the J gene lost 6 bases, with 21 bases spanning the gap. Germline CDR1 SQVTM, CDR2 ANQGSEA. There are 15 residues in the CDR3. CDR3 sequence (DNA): TGCAGCGTTGTCTATCCCCCGACAGGTATTAATGGCTACACCTTC. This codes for CSVVYPPTGINGYTF.

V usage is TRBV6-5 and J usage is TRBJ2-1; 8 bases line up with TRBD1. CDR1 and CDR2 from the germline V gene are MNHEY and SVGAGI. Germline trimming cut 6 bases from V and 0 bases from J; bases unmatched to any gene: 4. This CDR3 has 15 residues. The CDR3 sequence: CASSRTGTSYNEQFF. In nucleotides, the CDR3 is TGTGCCAGCAGCCGGACAGGGACCTCCTACAATGAGCAGTTCTTC.

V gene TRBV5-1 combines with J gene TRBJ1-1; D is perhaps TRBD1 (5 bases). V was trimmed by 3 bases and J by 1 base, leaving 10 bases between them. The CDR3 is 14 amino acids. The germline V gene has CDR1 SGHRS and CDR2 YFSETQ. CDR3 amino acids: CASSSSQGNTEAFF. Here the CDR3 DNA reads TGCGCCAGCAGCTCATCTCAGGGGAACACTGAAGCTTTCTTT.

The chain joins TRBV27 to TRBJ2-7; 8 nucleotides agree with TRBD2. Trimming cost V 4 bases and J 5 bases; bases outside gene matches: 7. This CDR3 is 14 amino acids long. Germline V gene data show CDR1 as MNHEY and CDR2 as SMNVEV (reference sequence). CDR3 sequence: CASSSGTSGHEQYF. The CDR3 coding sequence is TGTGCCAGCAGTTCCGGGACTAGTGGACACGAGCAGTACTTC.

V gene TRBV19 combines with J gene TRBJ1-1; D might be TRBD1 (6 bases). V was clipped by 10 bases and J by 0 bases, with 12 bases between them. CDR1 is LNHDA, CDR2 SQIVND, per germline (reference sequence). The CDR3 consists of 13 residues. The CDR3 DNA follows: TGTGCCACCACGGACAGAGTGAACACTGAAGCTTTCTTT. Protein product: CATTDRVNTEAFF.

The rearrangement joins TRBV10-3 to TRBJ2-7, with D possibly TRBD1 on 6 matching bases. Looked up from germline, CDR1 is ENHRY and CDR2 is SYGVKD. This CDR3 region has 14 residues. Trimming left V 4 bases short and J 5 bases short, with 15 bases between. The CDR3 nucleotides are TGTGCCATCAGTGCAGGACAGAGCCCCCACGAGCAGTACTTC. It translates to CAISAGQSPHEQYF.

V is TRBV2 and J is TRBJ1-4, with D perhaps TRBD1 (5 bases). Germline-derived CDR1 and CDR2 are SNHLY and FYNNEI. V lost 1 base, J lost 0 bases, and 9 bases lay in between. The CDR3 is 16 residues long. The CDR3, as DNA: TGTGCCAGCAGTGAAGGTACCAGGGCAACTAATGAAAAACTGTTTTTT. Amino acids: CASSEGTRATNEKLFF.

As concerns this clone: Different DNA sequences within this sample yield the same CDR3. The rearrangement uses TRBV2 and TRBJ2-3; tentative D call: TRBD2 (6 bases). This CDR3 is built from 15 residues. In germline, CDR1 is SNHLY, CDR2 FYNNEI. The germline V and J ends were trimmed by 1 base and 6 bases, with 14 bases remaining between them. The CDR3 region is CASSEVAGRTDTQYF. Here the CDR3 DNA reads TGTGCCAGCAGTGAAGTGGCGGGAAGAACCGATACGCAGTATTTT.

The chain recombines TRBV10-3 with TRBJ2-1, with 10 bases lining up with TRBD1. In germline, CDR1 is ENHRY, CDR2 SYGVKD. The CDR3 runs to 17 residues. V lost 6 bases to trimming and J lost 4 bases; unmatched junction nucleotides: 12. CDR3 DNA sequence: TGTGCCATCAGCCCCGAGACAGGGGGCAATCTTTACAATGAGCAGTTCTTC. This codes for CAISPETGGNLYNEQFF.

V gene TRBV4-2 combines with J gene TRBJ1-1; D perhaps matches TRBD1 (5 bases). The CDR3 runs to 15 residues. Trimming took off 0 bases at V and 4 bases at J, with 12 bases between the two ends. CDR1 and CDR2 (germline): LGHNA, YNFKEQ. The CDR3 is CASSQEAGLGTEAFF. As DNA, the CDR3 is TGTGCCAGCAGCCAAGAAGCAGGGCTGGGCACTGAAGCTTTCTTT.